This entry lists 7 T cell receptor beta chains sequenced from one sample in a study of cytomegalovirus exposure and HLA in healthy donors. Method: immunoSEQ multiplex PCR; TCRdb's copy keeps in-frame clones and lacks some. Here the sample spans about 160,000 clones, 65% to 90% being singletons. Sequenced sample: PBMCs. The receptors were sampled from a woman aged 18-29 years in good health and CMV-seronegative.

The chain recombines TRBV7-2 with TRBJ2-7, with D possibly TRBD2 on 5 matching bases. The germline V gene has CDR1 SGHTA and CDR2 FQGNSA. The CDR3 is 13 amino acids. The V end was cut by 5 bases, the J end by 4 bases, with 12 bases between. CDR3 coding DNA: TGTGCCAGCAGCATCAGCCCGGGGTACGAGCAGTACTTC. The encoded protein is CASSISPGYEQYF.

The rearrangement links TRBV5-1 to TRBJ2-3; no reliable D call. The V end was cut by 3 bases, the J end by 6 bases, with 14 bases between. The CDR3 is 14 amino acids. Germline V CDR1 and CDR2: SGHRS, YFSETQ. CDR3 sequence reads: CASSSRLSSDTQYF. The CDR3, as DNA: TGCGCCAGCAGCTCGCGACTTTCTTCGGATACGCAGTATTTT.

The rearrangement joins TRBV30 to TRBJ2-1; 12 bases align to TRBD1. Germline loops: CDR1 GTSNPN, CDR2 SVGIG (reference sequence). With 4 bases clipped from V and 0 bases from J, the junction kept 13 bases outside the gene matches. CDR3 length: 19 amino acids. For the CDR3, the DNA is TGTGCCTGGAATAAGGGGGACAGGGGGCAAGCTAGCTCCTACAATGAGCAGTTCTTC. Amino acid sequence: CAWNKGDRGQASSYNEQFF.

The chain employs TRBV29-1 and TRBJ1-4; 9 bases are a match to TRBD1. Germline assignment: CDR1 SQVTM and CDR2 ANQGSEA. The CDR3 sequence is 13 residues long. V was clipped by 6 bases and J by 4 bases; unmatched bases: 3. As DNA, the CDR3 is TGCAGCGTGACGACAGGGGGTAATGAAAAACTGTTTTTT. It is translated as CSVTTGGNEKLFF.

CDR3 region: CASSVATSGGVDEQYF. The CDR3, as DNA: TGTGCCAGCAGCGTAGCTACTAGCGGGGGGGTGGACGAGCAGTACTTC. This chain connects TRBV9 to TRBJ2-7; 13 bases align to TRBD2. The CDR3 spans 16 residues. After removal of 0 bases from V and 5 bases from J, the junction contained 5 bases not matched to a gene. From germline, CDR1 is SGDLS and CDR2 YYNGEE. The entire variable domain, with the rest obtained from reference TRBV9 and TRBJ2-7, is as follows: DSGVTQTPKHLITATGQRVTLRCSPRSGDLSVYWYQQSLDQGLQFLIQYYNGEERAKGNILERFSAQQFPDLHSELNLSSLELGDSALYFCASSVATSGGVDEQYFGPGTRLTVT.

The V call is TRBV30, the J call TRBJ2-2; D is possibly TRBD1 (8 bases). The ends were cut back, 5 bases at V and 4 bases at J, with 14 bases in the middle. CDR1 is GTSNPN, CDR2 SVGIG, per germline (reference sequence). The CDR3 consists of 14 residues. The DNA for the CDR3 is TGTGCCTGGCGTAACAGGGGGGGCACCGGGGAGCTGTTTTTT. Residues: CAWRNRGGTGELFF.

The chain recombines TRBV18 with TRBJ2-3, with D uncertain. Germline V gene sequence: CDR1 KGHSH, CDR2 LQKENI. The CDR3 is 14 residues long. Deletions cut 3 bases from V and 3 bases from J, with 10 bases between. The CDR3 here is CASSPETVTDTQYF. CDR3 sequence (DNA): TGTGCCAGCTCACCGGAGACGGTGACAGATACGCAGTATTTT.